This TCR beta chain was retrieved from a study of OX40 agonist ivuxolimab in advanced cancers. Looking at the study overall: The dose of intravenous ivuxolimab that patients received every 2 weeks ranged from 0.01 to 10 mg/kg.

Points from the study as a whole: At doses 0.1 to 3.0 mg/kg, CD4+ and CD8+ clones expanded. Certain nonresponders additionally had low normalized T-cell clonal expansion.

J lost 1 base, V lost 5 bases, and 10 bases had no gene match. CDR3 length equals 16 residues. The germline CDR1 and CDR2 sequences are MNHEY and SMNVEV (reference sequence). Method: immunoSEQ multiplex PCR; TCRdb's copy keeps in-frame clones and lacks some. The sample has about 58,000 clones; about 90% are singletons. As to this clone: Its specificity is not known.

This sequence originates from an adult with an advanced solid tumor such as melanoma, head and neck, liver or kidney cancer. This specimen was CD4+ or CD8+ T cells sorted from blood, taken in a trial of the OX40 agonist ivuxolimab. The chain employs TRBV27 and TRBJ1-1; 7 bases map to TRBD1. This CDR3 is CASSQLGDSPNTEAFF. CDR3 sequence (DNA): TGTGCCAGCAGTCAACTCGGGGACAGCCCGAACACTGAAGCTTTCTTT.